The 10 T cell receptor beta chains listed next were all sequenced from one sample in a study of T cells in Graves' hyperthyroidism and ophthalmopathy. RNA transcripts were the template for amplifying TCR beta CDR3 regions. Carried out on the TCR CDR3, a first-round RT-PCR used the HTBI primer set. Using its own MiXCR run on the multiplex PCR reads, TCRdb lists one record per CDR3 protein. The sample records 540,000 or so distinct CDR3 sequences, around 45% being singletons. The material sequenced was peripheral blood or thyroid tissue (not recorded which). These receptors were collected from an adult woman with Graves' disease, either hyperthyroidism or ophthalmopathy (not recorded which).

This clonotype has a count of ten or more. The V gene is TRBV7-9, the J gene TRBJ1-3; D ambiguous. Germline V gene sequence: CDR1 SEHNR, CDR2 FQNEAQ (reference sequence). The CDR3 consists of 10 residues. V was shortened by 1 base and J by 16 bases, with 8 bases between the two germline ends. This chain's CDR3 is CASSLVPVYF. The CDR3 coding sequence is TGTGCCAGCAGCTTAGTACCCGTCTATTTT.

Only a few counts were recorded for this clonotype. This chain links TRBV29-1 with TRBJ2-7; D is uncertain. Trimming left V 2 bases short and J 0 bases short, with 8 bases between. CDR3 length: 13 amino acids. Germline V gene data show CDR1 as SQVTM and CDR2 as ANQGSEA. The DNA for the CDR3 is TGCAGCGTTGAACGGACGGACTCCTACGAGCAGTACTTC. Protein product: CSVERTDSYEQYF.

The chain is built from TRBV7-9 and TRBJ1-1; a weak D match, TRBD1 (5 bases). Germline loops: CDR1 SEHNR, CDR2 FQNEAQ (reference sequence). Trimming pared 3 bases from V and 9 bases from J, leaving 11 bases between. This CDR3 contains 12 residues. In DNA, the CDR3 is TGTGCCAGCAGCTTGGCCTCAGGGCAAGCTTTCTTT. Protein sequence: CASSLASGQAFF. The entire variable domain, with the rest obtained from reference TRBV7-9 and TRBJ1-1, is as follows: DTGVSQNPRHKITKRGQNVTFRCDPISEHNRLYWYRQTLGQGPEFLTYFQNEAQLEKSRLLSDRFSAERPKGSFSTLEIQRTEQGDSAMYLCASSLASGQAFFGQGTRLTVV.

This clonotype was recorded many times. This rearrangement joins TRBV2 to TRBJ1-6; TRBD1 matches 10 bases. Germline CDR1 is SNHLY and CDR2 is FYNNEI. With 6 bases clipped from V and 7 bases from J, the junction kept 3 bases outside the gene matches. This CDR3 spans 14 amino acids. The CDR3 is CASRMTGGNSPLHF. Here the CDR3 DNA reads TGTGCCAGCAGGATGACAGGGGGCAATTCACCCCTCCACTTT.

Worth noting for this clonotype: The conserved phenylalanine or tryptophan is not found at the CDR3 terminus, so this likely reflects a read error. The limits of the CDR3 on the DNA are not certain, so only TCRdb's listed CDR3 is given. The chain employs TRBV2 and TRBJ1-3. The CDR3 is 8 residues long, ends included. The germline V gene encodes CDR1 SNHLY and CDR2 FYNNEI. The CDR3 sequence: CASRKDHT.

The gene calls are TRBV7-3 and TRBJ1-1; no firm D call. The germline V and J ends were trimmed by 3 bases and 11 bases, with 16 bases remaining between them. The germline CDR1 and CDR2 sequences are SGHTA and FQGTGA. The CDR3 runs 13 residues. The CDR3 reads CASSLGMGAGAFF. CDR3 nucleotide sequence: TGTGCCAGCAGCTTGGGGATGGGTGCCGGGGCTTTCTTT.

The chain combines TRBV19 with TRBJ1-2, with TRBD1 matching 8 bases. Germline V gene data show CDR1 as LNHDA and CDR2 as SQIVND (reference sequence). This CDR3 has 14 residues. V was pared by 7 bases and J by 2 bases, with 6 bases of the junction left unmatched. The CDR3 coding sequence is TGTGCCAGTAAGCGCCGGACAGGGAACTATGGCTACACCTTC. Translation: CASKRRTGNYGYTF.

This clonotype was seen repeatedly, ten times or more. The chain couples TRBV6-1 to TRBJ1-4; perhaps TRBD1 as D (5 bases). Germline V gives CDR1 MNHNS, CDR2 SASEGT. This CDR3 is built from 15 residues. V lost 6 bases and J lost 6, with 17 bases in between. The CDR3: CASSYSRGFDEKLFF. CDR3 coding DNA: TGTGCCAGCAGCTACTCGAGGGGCTTCGATGAAAAACTGTTTTTT.

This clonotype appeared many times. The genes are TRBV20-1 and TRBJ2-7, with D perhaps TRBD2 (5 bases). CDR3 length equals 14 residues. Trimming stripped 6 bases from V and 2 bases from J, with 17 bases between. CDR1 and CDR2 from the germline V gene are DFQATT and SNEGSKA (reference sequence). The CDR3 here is CSALKLDRAYEQYF. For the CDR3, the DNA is TGCAGTGCGCTAAAACTAGATAGAGCCTACGAGCAGTACTTC.

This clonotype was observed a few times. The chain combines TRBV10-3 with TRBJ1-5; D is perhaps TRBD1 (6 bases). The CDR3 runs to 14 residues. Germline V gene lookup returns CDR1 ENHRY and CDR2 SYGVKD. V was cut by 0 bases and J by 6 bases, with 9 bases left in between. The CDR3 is CAISESQGVQPQHF. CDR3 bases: TGTGCCATCAGTGAGTCACAGGGTGTTCAGCCCCAGCATTTT.